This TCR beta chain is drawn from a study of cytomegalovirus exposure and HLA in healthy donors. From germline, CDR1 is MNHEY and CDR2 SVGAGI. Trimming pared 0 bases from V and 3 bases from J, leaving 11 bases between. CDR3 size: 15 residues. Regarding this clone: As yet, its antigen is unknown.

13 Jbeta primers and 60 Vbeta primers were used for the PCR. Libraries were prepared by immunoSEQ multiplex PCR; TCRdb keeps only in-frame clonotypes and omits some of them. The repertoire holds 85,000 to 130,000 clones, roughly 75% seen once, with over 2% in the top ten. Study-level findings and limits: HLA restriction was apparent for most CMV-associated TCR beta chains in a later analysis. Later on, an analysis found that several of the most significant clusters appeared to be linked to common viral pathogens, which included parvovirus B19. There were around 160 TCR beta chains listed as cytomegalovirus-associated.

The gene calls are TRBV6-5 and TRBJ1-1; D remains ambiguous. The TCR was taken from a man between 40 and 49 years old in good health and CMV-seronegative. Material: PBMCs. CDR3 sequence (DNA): TGTGCCAGCAGTTACTCAGGGAGACCTCACACTGAAGCTTTCTTT. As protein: CASSYSGRPHTEAFF.